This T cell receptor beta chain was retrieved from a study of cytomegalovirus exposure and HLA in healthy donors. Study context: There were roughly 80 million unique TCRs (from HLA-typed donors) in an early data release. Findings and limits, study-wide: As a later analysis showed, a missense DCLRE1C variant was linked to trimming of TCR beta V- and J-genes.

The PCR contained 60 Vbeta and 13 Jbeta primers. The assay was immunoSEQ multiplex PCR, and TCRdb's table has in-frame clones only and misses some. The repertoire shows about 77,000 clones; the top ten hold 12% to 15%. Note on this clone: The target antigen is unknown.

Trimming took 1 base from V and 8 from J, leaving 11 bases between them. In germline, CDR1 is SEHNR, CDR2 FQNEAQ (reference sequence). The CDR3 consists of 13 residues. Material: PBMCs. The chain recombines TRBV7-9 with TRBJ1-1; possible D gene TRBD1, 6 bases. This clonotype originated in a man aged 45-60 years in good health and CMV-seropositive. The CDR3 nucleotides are TGTGCCAGCAGCTTAGGACAGGTTGTCGAAGCTTTCTTT. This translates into CASSLGQVVEAFF. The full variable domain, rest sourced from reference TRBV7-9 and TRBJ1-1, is DTGVSQNPRHKITKRGQNVTFRCDPISEHNRLYWYRQTLGQGPEFLTYFQNEAQLEKSRLLSDRFSAERPKGSFSTLEIQRTEQGDSAMYLCASSLGQVVEAFFGQGTRLTVV.